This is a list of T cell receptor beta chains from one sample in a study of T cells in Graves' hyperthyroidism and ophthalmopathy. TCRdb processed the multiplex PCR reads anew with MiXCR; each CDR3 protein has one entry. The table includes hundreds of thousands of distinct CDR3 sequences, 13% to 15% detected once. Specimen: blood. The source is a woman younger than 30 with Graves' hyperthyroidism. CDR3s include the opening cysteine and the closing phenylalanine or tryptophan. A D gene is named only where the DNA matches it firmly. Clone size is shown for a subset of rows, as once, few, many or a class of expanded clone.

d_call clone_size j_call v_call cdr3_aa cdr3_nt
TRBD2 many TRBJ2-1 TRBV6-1 CASSGMGLGDSYGEQFF TGTGCCAGCAGTGGGATGGGACTAGGGGATAGCTACGGGGAGCAGTTCTTC
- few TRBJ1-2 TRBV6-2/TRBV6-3 CASSYSNMDRSYGYTF TGTGCCAGCAGTTACTCGAACATGGACAGAAGCTATGGCTACACCTTC
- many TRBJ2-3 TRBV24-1 CATSETDRRSSTDTQYF TGTGCCACCAGTGAAACCGACAGGAGATCTAGCACAGATACGCAGTATTTT
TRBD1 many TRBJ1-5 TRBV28 CASTNRGGNQPQHF TGTGCCAGCACCAACAGGGGTGGCAATCAGCCCCAGCATTTT
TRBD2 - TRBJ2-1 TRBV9 CASSATSGTGQFF TGTGCCAGCAGCGCGACTAGCGGGACAGGGCAGTTCTTC
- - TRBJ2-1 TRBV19 CASSLSVEQFF TGTGCCAGTAGCCTCTCCGTTGAGCAGTTCTTC
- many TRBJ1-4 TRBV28 CASSVAGVGATNEKLFF TGTGCCAGCAGCGTGGCCGGGGTTGGGGCAACTAATGAAAAACTGTTTTTT
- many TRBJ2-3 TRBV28 CASRLDPGDTQYF TGTGCCAGCAGATTGGACCCCGGGGATACGCAGTATTTT
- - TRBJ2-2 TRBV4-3 CASSQTPQLGSTGELFF TGCGCCAGCAGCCAAACCCCGCAGCTCGGCTCCACCGGGGAGCTGTTTTTT
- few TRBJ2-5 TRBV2 CASGGSTSPETQYF TGTGCCAGCGGTGGTTCGACCTCACCGGAGACCCAGTACTTC
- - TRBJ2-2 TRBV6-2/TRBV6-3 CASRGASNTGELFF TGTGCCAGCAGGGGGGCTTCAAACACCGGGGAGCTGTTTTTT
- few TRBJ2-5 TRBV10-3 CAISESSAGRGNQYF TGTGCCATCAGTGAGTCCTCGGCGGGCCGAGGTAACCAGTACTTC
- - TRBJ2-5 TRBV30 CAWSRRGLTQETQYF TGTGCCTGGAGTAGAAGGGGCCTTACCCAAGAGACCCAGTACTTC
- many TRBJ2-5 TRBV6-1 CASSVVRPGETQYF TGTGCCAGCAGTGTTGTGAGACCGGGAGAGACCCAGTACTTC
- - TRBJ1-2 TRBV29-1 CSVEWVYGYTF TGCAGCGTTGAATGGGTCTATGGCTACACCTTC
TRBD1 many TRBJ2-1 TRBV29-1 CSVEGGTGAPYNEQFF TGCAGCGTTGAAGGGGGGACAGGGGCCCCGTACAATGAGCAGTTCTTC
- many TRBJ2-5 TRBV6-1 CASSEGRGFLAEIQETQYF TGTGCCAGCAGTGAAGGCCGAGGCTTCTTAGCGGAGATACAAGAGACCCAGTACTTC
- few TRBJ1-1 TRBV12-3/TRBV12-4 CASSPQPPGAEAFF TGTGCCAGCAGTCCACAACCGCCGGGGGCTGAAGCTTTCTTT
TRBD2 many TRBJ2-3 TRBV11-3 CASSPATGPWTSGRVADTQYF TGTGCCAGCAGCCCCGCCACTGGGCCTTGGACTAGCGGGAGGGTTGCAGATACGCAGTATTTT
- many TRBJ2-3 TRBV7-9 CASSVGTSSTDTQYF TGTGCCAGCAGCGTCGGAACTAGCAGCACAGATACGCAGTATTTT
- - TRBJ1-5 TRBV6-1 CASSELRSYQPQHF TGTGCCAGCAGTGAACTGAGGTCCTATCAGCCCCAGCATTTT
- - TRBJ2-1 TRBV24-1 CATRSKGPNNEQFF TGTGCCACCAGGTCTAAGGGGCCGAACAATGAGCAGTTCTTC
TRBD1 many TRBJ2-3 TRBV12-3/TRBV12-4 CASSWTGASPSTDTQYF TGTGCCAGCAGTTGGACAGGAGCTTCCCCTAGCACAGATACGCAGTATTTT
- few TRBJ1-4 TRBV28 CAGRGATNEKLFF TGTGCCGGCCGGGGTGCAACTAATGAAAAACTGTTTTTT
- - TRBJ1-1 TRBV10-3 CAISESRLNTEAFF TGTGCCATCAGTGAGTCCCGATTGAACACTGAAGCTTTCTTT
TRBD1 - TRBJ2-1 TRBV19 CASSMSTGNSYNEQFF TGTGCCAGTAGTATGTCGACAGGGAACTCCTACAATGAGCAGTTCTTC
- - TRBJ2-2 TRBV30 CAWSVSLLAGELFF TGTGCCTGGAGTGTATCACTCCTGGCCGGGGAGCTGTTTTTT
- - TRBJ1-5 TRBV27 CASSPRPKNQPQHF TGTGCCAGCAGCCCGAGGCCCAAAAATCAGCCCCAGCATTTT
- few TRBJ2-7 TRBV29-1 CSAGPPGEQYF TGCAGCGCCGGCCCCCCGGGCGAGCAGTACTTC
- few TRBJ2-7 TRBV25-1 CASSYGGRGEQYF TGTGCCAGCAGTTATGGGGGACGGGGCGAGCAGTACTTC
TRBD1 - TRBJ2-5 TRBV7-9 CASSRDSAGTQYF TGTGCCAGCAGCCGGGACAGCGCGGGGACCCAGTACTTC
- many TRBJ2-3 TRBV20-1 CSAEPRDTQYF TGCAGTGCTGAGCCCCGAGATACGCAGTATTTT
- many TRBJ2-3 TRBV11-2 CATTFGYTDTQYF TGTGCCACCACTTTCGGTTACACAGATACGCAGTATTTT
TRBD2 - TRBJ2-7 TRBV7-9 CASSVAGDCEQYF TGTGCCAGCAGCGTAGCGGGAGACTGCGAGCAGTACTTC
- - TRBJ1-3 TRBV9 CASSVDRTNSGNTIYF TGTGCCAGCAGCGTGGATCGGACCAACTCTGGAAACACCATATATTTT
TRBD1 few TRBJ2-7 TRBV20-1 CSAQLEDRGSYEQYF TGCAGTGCCCAGCTAGAGGACAGGGGCTCCTACGAGCAGTACTTC
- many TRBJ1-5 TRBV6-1 CASSAGARRQNQPQHF TGTGCCAGCAGTGCTGGAGCGCGACGGCAGAATCAGCCCCAGCATTTT
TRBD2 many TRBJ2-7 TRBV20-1 CSAGVGGPLDEQYF TGCAGTGCTGGCGTGGGAGGGCCATTGGACGAGCAGTACTTC
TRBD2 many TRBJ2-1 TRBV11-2 CASSLVRRRLAGVGNEQFF TGTGCCAGCAGCTTAGTTCGCCGCCGACTAGCGGGAGTGGGCAATGAGCAGTTCTTC
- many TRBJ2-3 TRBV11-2 CASSLNGDTQYF TGTGCCAGCAGCTTAAACGGAGATACGCAGTATTTT
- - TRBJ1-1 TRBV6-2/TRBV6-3 CASSYSGQGELNTEAFF TGTGCCAGCAGTTACTCCGGGCAGGGAGAACTGAACACTGAAGCTTTCTTT
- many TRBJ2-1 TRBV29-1 CSVADTGRNNEQFF TGCAGCGTCGCCGATACTGGCCGAAACAATGAGCAGTTCTTC
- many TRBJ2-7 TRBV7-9 CASSFEGEAYEQYF TGTGCCAGCAGCTTCGAAGGAGAAGCCTACGAGCAGTACTTC
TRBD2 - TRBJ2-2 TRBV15 CATSKLAGYTTNTGELFF TGTGCCACCAGCAAACTAGCGGGGTATACTACGAACACCGGGGAGCTGTTTTTT
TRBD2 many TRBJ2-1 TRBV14 CASSPVWTSGRIYNEQFF TGTGCCAGCAGCCCCGTTTGGACTAGCGGGAGGATCTACAATGAGCAGTTCTTC